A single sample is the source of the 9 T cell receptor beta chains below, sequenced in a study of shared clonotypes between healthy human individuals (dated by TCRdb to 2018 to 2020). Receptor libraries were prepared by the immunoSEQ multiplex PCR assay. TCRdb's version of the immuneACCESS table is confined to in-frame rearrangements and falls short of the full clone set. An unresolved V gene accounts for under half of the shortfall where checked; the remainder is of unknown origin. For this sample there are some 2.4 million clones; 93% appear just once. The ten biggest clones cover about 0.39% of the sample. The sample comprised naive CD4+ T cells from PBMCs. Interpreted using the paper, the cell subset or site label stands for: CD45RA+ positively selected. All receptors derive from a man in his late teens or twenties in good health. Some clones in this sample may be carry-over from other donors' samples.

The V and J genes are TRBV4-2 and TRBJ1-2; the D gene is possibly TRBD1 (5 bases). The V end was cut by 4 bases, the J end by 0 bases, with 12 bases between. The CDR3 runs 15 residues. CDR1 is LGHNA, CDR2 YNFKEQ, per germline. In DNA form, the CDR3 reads TGTGCCAGCAGCCGAGGGACGGATTCTAACTATGGCTACACCTTC. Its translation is CASSRGTDSNYGYTF.

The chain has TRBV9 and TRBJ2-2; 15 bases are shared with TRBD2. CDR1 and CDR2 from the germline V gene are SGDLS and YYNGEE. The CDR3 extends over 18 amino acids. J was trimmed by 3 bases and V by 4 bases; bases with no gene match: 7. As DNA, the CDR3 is TGTGCCAGCAGCACCGGACTAGCGGGAGGGAGTTACACCGGGGAGCTGTTTTTT. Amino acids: CASSTGLAGGSYTGELFF.

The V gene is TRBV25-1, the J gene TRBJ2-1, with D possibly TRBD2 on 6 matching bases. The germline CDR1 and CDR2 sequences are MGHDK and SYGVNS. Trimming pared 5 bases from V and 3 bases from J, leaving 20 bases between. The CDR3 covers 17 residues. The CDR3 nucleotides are TGTGCCAGCAGTTTTATTAAGCGGCGGGGAGGCTACAATGAGCAGTTCTTC. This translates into CASSFIKRRGGYNEQFF.

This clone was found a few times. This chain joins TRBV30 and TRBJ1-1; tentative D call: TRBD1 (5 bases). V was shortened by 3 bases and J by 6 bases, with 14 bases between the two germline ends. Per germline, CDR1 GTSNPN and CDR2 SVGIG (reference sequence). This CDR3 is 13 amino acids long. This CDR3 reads CAWSPGAGPEAFF. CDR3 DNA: TGTGCCTGGAGCCCGGGAGCGGGGCCTGAAGCTTTCTTT.

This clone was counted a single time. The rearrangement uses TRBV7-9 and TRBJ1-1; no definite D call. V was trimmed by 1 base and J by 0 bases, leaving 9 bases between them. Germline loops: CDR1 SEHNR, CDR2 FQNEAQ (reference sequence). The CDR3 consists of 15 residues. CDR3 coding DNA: TGTGCCAGCAGCTTAGGGAGGGCGCTGAACACTGAAGCTTTCTTT. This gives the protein CASSLGRALNTEAFF.

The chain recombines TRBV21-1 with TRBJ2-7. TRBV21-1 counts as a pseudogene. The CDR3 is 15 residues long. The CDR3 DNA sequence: TGTGCCAGCAGCAAAGAGGAGGGGGTGGACTACGAGCAGTACTTC. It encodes CASSKEEGVDYEQYF.

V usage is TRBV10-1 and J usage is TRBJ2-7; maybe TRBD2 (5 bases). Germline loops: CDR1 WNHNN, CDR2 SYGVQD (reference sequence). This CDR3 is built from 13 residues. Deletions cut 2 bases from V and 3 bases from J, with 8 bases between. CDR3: CASSETRGYEQYF. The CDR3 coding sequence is TGCGCCAGCAGTGAGACTCGGGGCTACGAGCAGTACTTC.

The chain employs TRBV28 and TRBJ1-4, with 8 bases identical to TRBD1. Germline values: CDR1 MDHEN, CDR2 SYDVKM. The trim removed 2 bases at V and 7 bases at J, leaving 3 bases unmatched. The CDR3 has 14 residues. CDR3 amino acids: CASSLGGQGEKLFF. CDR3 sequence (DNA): TGTGCCAGCAGTTTAGGAGGACAGGGTGAAAAACTGTTTTTT.

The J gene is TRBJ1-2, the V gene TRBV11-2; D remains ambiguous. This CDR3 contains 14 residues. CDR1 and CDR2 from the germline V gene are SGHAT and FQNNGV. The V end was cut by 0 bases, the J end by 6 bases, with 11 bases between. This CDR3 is CASSLDWGGNGYTF. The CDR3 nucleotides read TGTGCCAGCAGCTTAGATTGGGGAGGAAATGGCTACACCTTC.